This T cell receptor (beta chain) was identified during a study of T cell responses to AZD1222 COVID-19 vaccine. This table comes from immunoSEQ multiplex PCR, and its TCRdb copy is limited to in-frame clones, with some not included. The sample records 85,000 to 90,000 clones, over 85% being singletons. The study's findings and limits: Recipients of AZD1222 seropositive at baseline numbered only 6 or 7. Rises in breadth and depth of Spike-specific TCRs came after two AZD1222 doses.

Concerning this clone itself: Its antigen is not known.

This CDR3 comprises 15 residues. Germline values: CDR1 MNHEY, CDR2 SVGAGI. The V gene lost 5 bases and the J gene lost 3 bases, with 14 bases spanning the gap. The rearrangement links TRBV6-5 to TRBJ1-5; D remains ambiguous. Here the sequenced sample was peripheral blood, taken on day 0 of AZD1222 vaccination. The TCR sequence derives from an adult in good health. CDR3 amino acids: CASSSTEIFNQPQHF. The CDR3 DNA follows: TGTGCCAGCAGTAGTACAGAAATATTCAATCAGCCCCAGCATTTT.